The 6 T cell receptor beta chains below were found in one sample sequenced in a study of T cell responses to AZD1222 COVID-19 vaccine. Sequencing was performed with immunoSEQ multiplex PCR; in TCRdb, only in-frame clones are kept and a portion is missing. The sample has about 56,000 clones, more than 75% seen once; the top ten hold around 15%. The sample consisted of peripheral blood, taken on day 0 of AZD1222 vaccination. Source of these receptors: an adult in good health.

CDR3 coding DNA: TGTGCCAGCAGCTTAAATGAGGGTTCGCGAGAGACCCAGTACTTC. It translates to CASSLNEGSRETQYF. The gene calls are TRBV7-9 and TRBJ2-5, with D maybe TRBD2 (5 bases). V lost 2 bases and J 4 bases, leaving 14 bases between the germline ends. This CDR3 has 15 residues. Looked up from germline, CDR1 is SEHNR and CDR2 is FQNEAQ (reference sequence).

V is TRBV18 and J is TRBJ2-3, with 12 bases fitting TRBD2. V gave up 1 base and J gave up 5 bases; unmatched junction bases: 7. Germline V lookup: CDR1 KGHSH, CDR2 LQKENI. This CDR3 has 17 residues. The DNA for the CDR3 is TGTGCCAGCTCACCACGGGGGCCGGGACTAGCGGGAGATACGCAGTATTTT. Translated, it gives CASSPRGPGLAGDTQYF.

About this clone: The junction differs from germline at one of its ends, possibly a read error. The V gene is TRBV5-1, the J gene TRBJ2-1; 8 bases map to TRBD1. The CDR3 consists of 11 residues. Germline V gives CDR1 SGHRS, CDR2 YFSETQ. Written as DNA, the CDR3 is TGCGCCAGCAGCTTAGGACAGGGTAGAATCTTC. This gives the protein CASSLGQGRIF.

The chain's CDR3 is CATSRGGQGTGYTF. CDR3 sequence (DNA): TGTGCCACCAGCAGGGGCGGACAGGGGACGGGCTACACCTTC. This chain links TRBV15 with TRBJ1-2, with 9 bases matching TRBD1. There are 14 residues in the CDR3. Trimming removed 3 bases from V and 8 bases from J; junction bases left unmatched: 7. Germline CDR1 is LNHNV and CDR2 is YYDKDF (reference sequence).

The chain combines TRBV27 with TRBJ1-2, with TRBD1 identical over 10 bases. The CDR3 spans 14 residues. V shed 6 bases, J shed 7 bases, and the junction held 8 bases outside the gene matches. Germline assignment: CDR1 MNHEY and CDR2 SMNVEV (reference sequence). CDR3 sequence: CASSNTGTGVGYTF. Written as DNA, the CDR3 is TGTGCCAGCAGCAACACCGGGACAGGGGTTGGCTACACCTTC.

The gene calls are TRBV4-2 and TRBJ2-6; D remains ambiguous. This CDR3 contains 17 residues. Trimming left V 0 bases short and J 0 bases short, with 9 bases between. Per germline, CDR1 LGHNA and CDR2 YNFKEQ. The CDR3 DNA sequence: TGTGCCAGCAGCCAAGATGGGCTGCTCTCTGGGGCCAACGTCCTGACTTTC. This gives the protein CASSQDGLLSGANVLTF.